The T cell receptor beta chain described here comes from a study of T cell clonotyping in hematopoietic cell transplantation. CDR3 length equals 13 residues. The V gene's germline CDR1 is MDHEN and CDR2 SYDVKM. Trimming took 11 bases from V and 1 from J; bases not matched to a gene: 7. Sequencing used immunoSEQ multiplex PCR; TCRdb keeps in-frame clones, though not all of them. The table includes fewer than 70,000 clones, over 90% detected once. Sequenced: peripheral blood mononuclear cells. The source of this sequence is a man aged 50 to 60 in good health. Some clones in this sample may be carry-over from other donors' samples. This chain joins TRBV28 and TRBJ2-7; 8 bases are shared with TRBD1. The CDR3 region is CAESGQVSYEQYF. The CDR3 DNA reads TGTGCCGAATCGGGACAGGTTTCCTACGAGCAGTACTTC.